Listed below are T cell receptor beta chains from one sample, sequenced in a study of T cells in Graves' hyperthyroidism and ophthalmopathy. Using its own MiXCR run on the multiplex PCR reads, TCRdb lists one record per CDR3 protein. The sample consists of about 270,000 distinct CDR3 sequences, approximately 20% of them appearing once. Sequenced material: blood. The receptors were gathered from a young man with Graves' ophthalmopathy. CDR3s include the opening cysteine and the closing phenylalanine or tryptophan. The order of the fields is CDR3 length, V gene, D gene, J gene, clone size, CDR3 DNA, CDR3 protein. The D gene is left open where the match is weak. Clone size appears in some rows only: once, few, many, or a class for an expanded clone.

length: 16
V: TRBV7-8
D: TRBD2
J: TRBJ2-5
size: few
DNA: TGTGCCAGCAGCCTGGCCGGGACTAGCGGGATCGAGACCCAGTACTTC
CDR3: CASSLAGTSGIETQYF

length: 16
V: TRBV20-1
D: -
J: TRBJ2-7
size: -
DNA: TGCAGTGCTAGGGACGCCTCGGACTTTTACTCCTACGAGCAGTACTTC
CDR3: CSARDASDFYSYEQYF

length: 14
V: TRBV30
D: -
J: TRBJ1-1
size: many
DNA: TGTGCCTGGAGTGTACATTTGGCAGAACCCCCCGGATTCTTT
CDR3: CAWSVHLAEPPGFF

length: 15
V: TRBV6-1
D: TRBD2
J: TRBJ2-5
size: few
DNA: TGTGCCAGCAGGATACTAGCGGGGGCCACAGAGACCCAGTACTTC
CDR3: CASRILAGATETQYF

length: 17
V: TRBV4-1
D: TRBD1
J: TRBJ2-3
size: few
DNA: TGCGCCAGCAGCCAAGAATGGGACAGGGGGCTCACAGATACGCAGTATTTT
CDR3: CASSQEWDRGLTDTQYF

length: 13
V: TRBV20-1
D: TRBD2
J: TRBJ2-5
size: -
DNA: TGCAGTGCTCCCCCGGGACTAGTGGCAACCCAGTACTTC
CDR3: CSAPPGLVATQYF

length: 15
V: TRBV6-1
D: TRBD1
J: TRBJ2-7
size: few
DNA: TGTGCCAGCAGCCCCAGGACAGGGGGCGCGTCCGAGCAGTACTTC
CDR3: CASSPRTGGASEQYF

length: 15
V: TRBV9
D: -
J: TRBJ2-2
size: few
DNA: TGTGCCAGCAGCGTAGGATCCGGGGCGACCGGGGAGCTGTTTTTT
CDR3: CASSVGSGATGELFF

length: 16
V: TRBV30
D: -
J: TRBJ2-4
size: -
DNA: TGTGCCTGGAGTGTACGTGTGGGACTAGCCAAAAACATTCAGTACTTC
CDR3: CAWSVRVGLAKNIQYF

length: 15
V: TRBV20-1
D: -
J: TRBJ2-5
size: -
DNA: TGCAGTGCTATACGTTCGAGCAGTTGGCAAGAGACCCAGTACTTC
CDR3: CSAIRSSSWQETQYF

length: 13
V: TRBV30
D: -
J: TRBJ2-5
size: many
DNA: TGTGCCTGGAGTGTAGGCCAGGGGGAGACCCAGTACTTC
CDR3: CAWSVGQGETQYF

length: 15
V: TRBV9
D: -
J: TRBJ1-5
size: -
DNA: TGTGCCAGCAGCGTAGATGAGGGGCCCACCGGGCCCCAGCATTTT
CDR3: CASSVDEGPTGPQHF

length: 14
V: TRBV28
D: TRBD1
J: TRBJ1-2
size: -
DNA: TGTGCCAGCAGTTTCGGACAGGGAGAGAATGGCTACACCTTC
CDR3: CASSFGQGENGYTF

length: 13
V: TRBV12-3/TRBV12-4
D: TRBD1
J: TRBJ1-5
size: few
DNA: TGTGCCAGCAACGACAGGGGAGGACAGCCCCAGCATTTT
CDR3: CASNDRGGQPQHF

length: 17
V: TRBV3-1
D: -
J: TRBJ2-2
size: -
DNA: TGTGCCAGCAGCCATAACTGGGGCAGACCCAACACCGGGGAGCTGTTTTTT
CDR3: CASSHNWGRPNTGELFF

length: 12
V: TRBV12-3/TRBV12-4
D: -
J: TRBJ2-3
size: many
DNA: TGTGCCAGCAGTTTACGAGGAGATACGCAGTATTTT
CDR3: CASSLRGDTQYF

length: 12
V: TRBV30
D: -
J: TRBJ1-3
size: many
DNA: TGTGCCTGGAGTAAGGGGCAAGGTGTAATATATTTT
CDR3: CAWSKGQGVIYF

length: 14
V: TRBV4-2
D: -
J: TRBJ2-7
size: -
DNA: TGTGCCAGCAGCCAAGAAGGCAGGGCCTACGAGCAGTACTTC
CDR3: CASSQEGRAYEQYF

length: 16
V: TRBV18
D: -
J: TRBJ1-1
size: few
DNA: TGTGCCAGCTCACCATCTCCGGGCGTGGGGGACACTGAAGCTTTCTTT
CDR3: CASSPSPGVGDTEAFF

length: 20
V: TRBV28
D: TRBD2
J: TRBJ2-7
size: -
DNA: TGTGCCAGCAGTATATACCTTCTCTACCCCTCTAGCGGGAGATCCAGCGAGCAGTACTTC
CDR3: CASSIYLLYPSSGRSSEQYF

length: 13
V: TRBV7-2
D: TRBD2
J: TRBJ2-3
size: few
DNA: TGTGCCAGCAGCTTATCTAGCGGTCCTACGCAGTATTTT
CDR3: CASSLSSGPTQYF

length: 17
V: TRBV9
D: -
J: TRBJ2-2
size: few
DNA: TGTGCCAGCAGCGTAGAATCCCGGCGTATACACACCGGGGAGCTGTTTTTT
CDR3: CASSVESRRIHTGELFF

length: 14
V: TRBV7-3
D: -
J: TRBJ2-6
size: few
DNA: TGTGCCAGCAGCTTAATGGTTGGGGCCAACGTCCTGACTTTC
CDR3: CASSLMVGANVLTF

length: 17
V: TRBV5-5
D: -
J: TRBJ1-5
size: -
DNA: TGTGCCAGCAGCTTGGCCGGATTTATTTCTGTCGATCAGCCCCAGCATTTT
CDR3: CASSLAGFISVDQPQHF

length: 14
V: TRBV29-1
D: -
J: TRBJ1-4
size: -
DNA: TGCGGCGTTGAAGATCCGGCCCTGAGGGAAAAACTGTTTTTT
CDR3: CGVEDPALREKLFF

length: 16
V: TRBV5-1
D: TRBD1
J: TRBJ2-7
size: few
DNA: TGCGCCAGCAGCTCGGGACAGGGGGCTAGCTCCTACGAGCAGTACTTC
CDR3: CASSSGQGASSYEQYF

length: 19
V: TRBV6-1
D: TRBD2
J: TRBJ2-7
size: once
DNA: TGTGCCAGCAGTGAAGGGGGACACTGGCTAGCGGGAGAGTCCTACGAGCAGTACTTC
CDR3: CASSEGGHWLAGESYEQYF

length: 16
V: TRBV5-1
D: -
J: TRBJ2-7
size: few
DNA: TGCGCCAGCAGCTTGGCGGGGGGGACAGCCTCCTACGAGCAGTACTTC
CDR3: CASSLAGGTASYEQYF

length: 14
V: TRBV2
D: TRBD2
J: TRBJ2-7
size: many
DNA: TGTGCCAGCAGGACTAGCCCGCCCACCTACGAGCAGTACTTC
CDR3: CASRTSPPTYEQYF